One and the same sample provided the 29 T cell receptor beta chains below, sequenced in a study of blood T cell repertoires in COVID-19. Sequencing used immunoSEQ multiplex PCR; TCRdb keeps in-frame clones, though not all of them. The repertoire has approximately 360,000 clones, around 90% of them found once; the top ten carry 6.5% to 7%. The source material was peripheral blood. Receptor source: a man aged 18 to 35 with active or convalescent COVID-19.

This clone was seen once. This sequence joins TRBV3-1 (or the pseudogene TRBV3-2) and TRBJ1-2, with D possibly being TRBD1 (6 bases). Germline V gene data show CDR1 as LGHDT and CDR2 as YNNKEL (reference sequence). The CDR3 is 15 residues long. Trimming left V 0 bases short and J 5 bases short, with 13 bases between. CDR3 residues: CASSQDSRGPYGYTF. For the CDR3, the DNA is TGTGCCAGCAGCCAAGATTCCAGGGGTCCGTATGGCTACACCTTC.

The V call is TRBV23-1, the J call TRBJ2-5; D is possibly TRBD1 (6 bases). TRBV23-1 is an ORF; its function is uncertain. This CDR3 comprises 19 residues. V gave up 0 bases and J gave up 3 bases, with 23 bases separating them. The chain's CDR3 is CASSQSTGLDSRPEETQYF. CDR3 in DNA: TGCGCCAGCAGTCAATCGACCGGGTTGGACAGCCGACCTGAAGAGACCCAGTACTTC.

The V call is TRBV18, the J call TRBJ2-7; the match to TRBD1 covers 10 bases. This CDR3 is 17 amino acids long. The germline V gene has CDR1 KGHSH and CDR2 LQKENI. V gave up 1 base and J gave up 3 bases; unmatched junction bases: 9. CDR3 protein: CASSPLTRGTGDYEQYF. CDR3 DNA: TGTGCCAGCTCACCACTCACACGCGGGACAGGGGACTACGAGCAGTACTTC.

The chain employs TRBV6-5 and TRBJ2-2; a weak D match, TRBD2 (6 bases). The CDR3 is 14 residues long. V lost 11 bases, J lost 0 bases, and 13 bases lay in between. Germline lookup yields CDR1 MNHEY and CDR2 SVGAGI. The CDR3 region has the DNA TGTGCCGTACTCTCTAGCGCGAACACCGGGGAGCTGTTTTTT. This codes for CAVLSSANTGELFF.

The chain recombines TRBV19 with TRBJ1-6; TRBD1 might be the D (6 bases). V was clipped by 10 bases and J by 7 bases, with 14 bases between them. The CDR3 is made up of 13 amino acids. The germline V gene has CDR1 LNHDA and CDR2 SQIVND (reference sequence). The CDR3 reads CATGGALNSPLHF. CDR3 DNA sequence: TGTGCCACTGGGGGGGCTCTGAATTCACCCCTCCACTTT.

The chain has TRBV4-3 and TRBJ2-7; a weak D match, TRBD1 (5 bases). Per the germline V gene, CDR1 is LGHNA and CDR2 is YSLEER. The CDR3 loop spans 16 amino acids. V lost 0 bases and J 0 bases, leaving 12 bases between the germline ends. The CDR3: CASSQDRGSGSYEQYF. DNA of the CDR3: TGCGCCAGCAGCCAAGATAGGGGCTCGGGCTCCTACGAGCAGTACTTC.

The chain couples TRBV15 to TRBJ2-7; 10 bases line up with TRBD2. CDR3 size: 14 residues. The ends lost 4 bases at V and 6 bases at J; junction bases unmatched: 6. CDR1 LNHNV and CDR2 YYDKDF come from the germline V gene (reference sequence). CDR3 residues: CATSNLGLAAEQYF. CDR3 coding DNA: TGTGCCACCAGCAACCTCGGACTAGCGGCCGAGCAGTACTTC.

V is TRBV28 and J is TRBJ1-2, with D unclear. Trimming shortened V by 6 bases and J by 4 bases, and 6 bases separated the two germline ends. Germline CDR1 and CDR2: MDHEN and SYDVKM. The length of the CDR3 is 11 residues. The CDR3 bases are TGTGCCAGCAGACAGCCCTATGGCTACACCTTC. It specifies CASRQPYGYTF.

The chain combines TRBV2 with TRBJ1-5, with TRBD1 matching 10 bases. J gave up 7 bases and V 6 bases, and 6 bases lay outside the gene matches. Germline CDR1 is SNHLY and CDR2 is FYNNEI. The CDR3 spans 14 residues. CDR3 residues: CASRATGGAQPQHF. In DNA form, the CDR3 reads TGTGCCAGCAGGGCGACAGGGGGCGCGCAGCCCCAGCATTTT.

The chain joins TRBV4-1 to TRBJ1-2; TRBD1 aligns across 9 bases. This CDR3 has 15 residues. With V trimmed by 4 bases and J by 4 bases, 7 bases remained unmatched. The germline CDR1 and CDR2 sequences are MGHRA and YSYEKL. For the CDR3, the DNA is TGCGCCAGCAGCCTCCTCAAGGGACAGGGCTATGGCTACACCTTC. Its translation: CASSLLKGQGYGYTF.

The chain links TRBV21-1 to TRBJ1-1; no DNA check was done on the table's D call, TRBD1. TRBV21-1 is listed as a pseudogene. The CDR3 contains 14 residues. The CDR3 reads CASPLRTENTEAFF. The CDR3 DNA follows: TGTGCCAGCCCTCTTCGGACAGAGAACACTGAAGCTTTCTTT.

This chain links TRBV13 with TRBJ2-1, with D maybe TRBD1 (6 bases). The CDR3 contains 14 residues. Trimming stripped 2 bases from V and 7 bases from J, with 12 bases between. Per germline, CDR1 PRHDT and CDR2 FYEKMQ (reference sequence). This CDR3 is CASSLRAGENEQFF. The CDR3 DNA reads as TGTGCCAGCAGCTTACGGGCAGGGGAGAATGAGCAGTTCTTC.

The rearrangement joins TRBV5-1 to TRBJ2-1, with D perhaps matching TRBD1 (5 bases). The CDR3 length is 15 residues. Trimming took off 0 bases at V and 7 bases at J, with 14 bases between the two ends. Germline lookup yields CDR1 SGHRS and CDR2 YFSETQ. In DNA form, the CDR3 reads TGCGCCAGCAGCTTGGGTGACAGAGCCACAAATGAGCAGTTCTTC. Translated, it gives CASSLGDRATNEQFF.

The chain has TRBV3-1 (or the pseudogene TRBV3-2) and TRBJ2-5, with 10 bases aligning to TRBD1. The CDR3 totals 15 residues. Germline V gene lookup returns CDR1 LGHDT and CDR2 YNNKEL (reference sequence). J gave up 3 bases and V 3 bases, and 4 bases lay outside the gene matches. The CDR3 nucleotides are TGTGCCAGCAGCCAGACCGGGACAGGGGAAGAGACCCAGTACTTC. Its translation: CASSQTGTGEETQYF.

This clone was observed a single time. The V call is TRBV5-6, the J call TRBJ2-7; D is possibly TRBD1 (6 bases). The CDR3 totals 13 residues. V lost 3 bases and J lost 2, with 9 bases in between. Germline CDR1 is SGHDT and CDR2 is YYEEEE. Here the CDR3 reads CASSWDIAYEQYF. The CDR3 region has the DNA TGTGCCAGCAGCTGGGACATAGCCTACGAGCAGTACTTC.

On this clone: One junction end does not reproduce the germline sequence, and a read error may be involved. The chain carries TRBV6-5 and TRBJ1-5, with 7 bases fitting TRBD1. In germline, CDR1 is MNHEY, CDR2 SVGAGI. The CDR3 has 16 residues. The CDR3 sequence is CACSYRRGLGDQPQHF. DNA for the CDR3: TGTGCCTGCAGTTATAGAAGGGGGCTTGGGGATCAGCCCCAGCATTTT.

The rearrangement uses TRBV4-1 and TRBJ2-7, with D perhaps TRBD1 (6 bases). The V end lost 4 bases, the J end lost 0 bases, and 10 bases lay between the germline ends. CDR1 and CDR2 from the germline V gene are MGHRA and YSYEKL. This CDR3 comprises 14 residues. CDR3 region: CASSPWDNSYEQYF. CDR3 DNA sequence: TGCGCCAGCAGCCCCTGGGACAACTCCTACGAGCAGTACTTC.

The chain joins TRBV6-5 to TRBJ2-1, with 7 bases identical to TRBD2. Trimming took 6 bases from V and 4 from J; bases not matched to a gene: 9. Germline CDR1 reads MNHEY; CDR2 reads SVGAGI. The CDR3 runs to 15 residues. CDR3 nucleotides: TGTGCCAGCAGAAACCCGGGACTATCTTACAATGAGCAGTTCTTC. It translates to CASRNPGLSYNEQFF.

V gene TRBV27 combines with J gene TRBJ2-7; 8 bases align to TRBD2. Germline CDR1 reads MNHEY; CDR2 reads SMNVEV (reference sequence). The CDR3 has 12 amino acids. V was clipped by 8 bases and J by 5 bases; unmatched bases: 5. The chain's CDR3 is CASARGGDEQYF. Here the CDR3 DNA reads TGTGCCAGCGCACGGGGGGGCGACGAGCAGTACTTC.

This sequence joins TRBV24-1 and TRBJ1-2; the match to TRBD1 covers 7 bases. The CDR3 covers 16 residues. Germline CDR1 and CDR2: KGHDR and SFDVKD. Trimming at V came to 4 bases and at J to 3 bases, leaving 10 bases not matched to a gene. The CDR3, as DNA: TGTGCCACCAGTGACCGCGGAACAGGGGTGGACTATGGCTACACCTTC. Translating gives CATSDRGTGVDYGYTF.

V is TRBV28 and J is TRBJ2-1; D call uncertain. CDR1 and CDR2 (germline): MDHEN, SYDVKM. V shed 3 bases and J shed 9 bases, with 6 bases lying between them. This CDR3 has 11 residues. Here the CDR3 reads CASSLFREQFF. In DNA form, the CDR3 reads TGTGCCAGCAGTTTGTTTCGTGAGCAGTTCTTC.

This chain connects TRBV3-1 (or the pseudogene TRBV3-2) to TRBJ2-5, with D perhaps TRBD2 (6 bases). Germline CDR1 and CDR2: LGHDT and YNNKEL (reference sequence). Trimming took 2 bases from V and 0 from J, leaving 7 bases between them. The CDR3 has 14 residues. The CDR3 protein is CASSQRGNQETQYF. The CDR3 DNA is TGTGCCAGCAGCCAACGGGGGAACCAAGAGACCCAGTACTTC.

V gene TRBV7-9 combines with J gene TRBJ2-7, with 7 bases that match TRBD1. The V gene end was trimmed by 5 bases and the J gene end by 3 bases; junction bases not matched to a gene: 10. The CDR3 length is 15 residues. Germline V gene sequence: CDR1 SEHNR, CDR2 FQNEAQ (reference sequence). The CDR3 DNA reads TGTGCCAGCAGCGGCGACAGGGAAGGGGTCTACGAGCAGTACTTC. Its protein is CASSGDREGVYEQYF.

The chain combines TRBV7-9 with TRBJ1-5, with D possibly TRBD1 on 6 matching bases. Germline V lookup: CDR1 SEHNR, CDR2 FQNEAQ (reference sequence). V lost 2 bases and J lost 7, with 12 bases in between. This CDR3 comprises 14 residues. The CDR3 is CASSLRGSGQPQHF. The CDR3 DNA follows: TGTGCCAGCAGCTTAAGGGGGTCGGGACAGCCCCAGCATTTT.

CDR3 DNA sequence: TGTGCCATTAGGGGGTTTACGAACACCGGGGAGCTGTTTTTT. Protein: CAIRGFTNTGELFF. This rearrangement joins TRBV10-3 to TRBJ2-2; D possibly corresponds to TRBD1 (6 bases). The CDR3 contains 14 residues. The V end was cut by 9 bases, the J end by 0 bases, with 11 bases between. The germline CDR1 and CDR2 sequences are ENHRY and SYGVKD.

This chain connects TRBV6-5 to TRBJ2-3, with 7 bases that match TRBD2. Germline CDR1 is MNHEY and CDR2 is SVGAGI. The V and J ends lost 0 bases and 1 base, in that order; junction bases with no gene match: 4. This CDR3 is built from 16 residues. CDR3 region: CASSYSPLAGTDTQYF. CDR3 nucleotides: TGTGCCAGCAGTTACTCGCCCCTAGCGGGCACAGATACGCAGTATTTT.

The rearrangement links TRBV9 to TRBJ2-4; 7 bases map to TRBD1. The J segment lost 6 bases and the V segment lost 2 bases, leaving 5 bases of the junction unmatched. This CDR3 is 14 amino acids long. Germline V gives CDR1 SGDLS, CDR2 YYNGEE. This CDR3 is CASSVGDSGNIQYF. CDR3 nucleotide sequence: TGTGCCAGCAGCGTCGGGGACAGTGGAAACATTCAGTACTTC.

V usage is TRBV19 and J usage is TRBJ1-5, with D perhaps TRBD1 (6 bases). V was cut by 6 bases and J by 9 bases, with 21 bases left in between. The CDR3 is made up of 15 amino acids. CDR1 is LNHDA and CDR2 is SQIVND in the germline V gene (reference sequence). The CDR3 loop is CASSIGTTVYPPQHF. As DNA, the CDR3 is TGTGCCAGTAGCATCGGGACAACAGTCTATCCGCCCCAGCATTTT.

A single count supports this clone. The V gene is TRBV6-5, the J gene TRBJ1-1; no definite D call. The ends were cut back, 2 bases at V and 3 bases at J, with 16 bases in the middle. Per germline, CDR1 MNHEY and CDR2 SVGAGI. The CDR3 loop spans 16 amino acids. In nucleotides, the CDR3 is TGTGCCAGCAGTTACGCCCTAGGACTTTTGGACACTGAAGCTTTCTTT. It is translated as CASSYALGLLDTEAFF.